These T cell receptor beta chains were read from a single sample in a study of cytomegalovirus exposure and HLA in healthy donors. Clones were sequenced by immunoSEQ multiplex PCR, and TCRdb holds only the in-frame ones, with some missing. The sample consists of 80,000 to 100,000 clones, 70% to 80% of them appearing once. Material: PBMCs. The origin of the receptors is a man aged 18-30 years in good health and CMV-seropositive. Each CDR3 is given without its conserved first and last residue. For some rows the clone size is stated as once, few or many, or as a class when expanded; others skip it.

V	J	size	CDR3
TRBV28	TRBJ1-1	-	ASTLSDPGGTEAF
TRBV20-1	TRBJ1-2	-	SAWRGYT
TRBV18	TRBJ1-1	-	ASSPNQGDVAGGAF
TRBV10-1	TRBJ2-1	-	ASSERRTGGEQF
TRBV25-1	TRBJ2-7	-	ASSDPRESSYEQY
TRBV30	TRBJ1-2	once	AWDRDRERGYT
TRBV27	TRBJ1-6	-	ASSLWDSDSRNSPLH
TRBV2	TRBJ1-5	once	ASSEDGAGNQPQH
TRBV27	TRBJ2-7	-	ASSLGRSSYEQY
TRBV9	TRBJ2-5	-	ASSSHSGAQETQY
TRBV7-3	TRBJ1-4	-	ASSLHRDRDEKLF
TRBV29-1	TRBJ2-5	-	SVDGGDKETQY
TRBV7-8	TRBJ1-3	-	ASSPGQGRNTIY
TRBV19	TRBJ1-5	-	ASSSVLQGAHQPQH
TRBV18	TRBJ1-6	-	ASSAQRRNSPLH
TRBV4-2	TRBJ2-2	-	ASSQLLAGTNTGELF
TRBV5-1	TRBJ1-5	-	ASSGTGSNQPQH
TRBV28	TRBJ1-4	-	ASSSGQGARREKLF
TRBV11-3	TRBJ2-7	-	ASSLTRDYEQY
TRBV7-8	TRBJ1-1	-	ASSLWWEGENTEAF
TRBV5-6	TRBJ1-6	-	ASSPTGPYNSPLH
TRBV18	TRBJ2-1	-	ASSPRGGNEQF
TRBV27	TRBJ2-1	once	ASSLAGGNEQF
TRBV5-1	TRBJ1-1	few	ASSSSTGASTEAF
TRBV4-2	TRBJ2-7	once	ASSQGNEQY
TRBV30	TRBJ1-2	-	AWSLTGVGNYGYT
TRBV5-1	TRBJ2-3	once	ASTTKLQGASIDTQY
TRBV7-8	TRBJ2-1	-	ASSLQARHEQF
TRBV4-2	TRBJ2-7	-	ASSHLGTSGSYEQY
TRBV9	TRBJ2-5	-	ASSVGGGTLQETQY